The rows below give T cell receptor beta chains drawn from one sample of a study of blood T cell repertoires in COVID-19. Measured with immunoSEQ multiplex PCR; TCRdb has only the in-frame clones, and not every one. The sample holds 150,000 to 250,000 clones, roughly 92% seen once. Specimen: peripheral blood. The receptors here all came from a man aged 25 to 40 with COVID-19, enrolled during active disease. Both conserved end residues are part of each CDR3. A D gene is named only where the DNA matches it firmly. A row's size may be missing; if present it is once, few, many or a size class.

>TRBJ1-2|-|-|TRBV3-1/TRBV3-2
CASSLSGGGYGYTF
TGTGCCAGCAGCCTAAGCGGGGGGGGTTATGGCTACACCTTC
>TRBJ1-6|-|TRBD1|TRBV3-1/TRBV3-2
CASSPGQVLGNSPLHF
TGTGCCAGCAGCCCCGGACAGGTCCTAGGCAATTCACCCCTCCACTTT
>TRBJ1-4|-|TRBD1|TRBV3-1/TRBV3-2
CASSQGDDRGRVANEKLFF
TGTGCCAGCAGCCAAGGGGATGACAGGGGGAGGGTAGCTAATGAAAAACTGTTTTTT
>TRBJ1-1|once|TRBD1|TRBV18
CASSPKRGQIHTEAFF
TGTGCCAGCTCACCTAAACGGGGACAGATTCACACTGAAGCTTTCTTT
>TRBJ1-3|-|-|TRBV11-2
CASSLDLTDGNTIYF
TGTGCCAGCAGCTTAGATCTGACAGACGGAAACACCATATATTTT
>TRBJ1-2|-|-|TRBV27
CASGGHTGGYTF
TGTGCCAGCGGTGGACACACGGGTGGCTACACCTTC
>TRBJ1-1|-|TRBD1|TRBV13
CASSTRDRGVVEAFF
TGTGCCAGCAGCACCAGGGACAGGGGTGTTGTTGAAGCTTTCTTT
>TRBJ1-1|-|-|TRBV19
CASSRRDNVREAFF
TGTGCCAGTAGTCGCCGGGACAACGTCAGGGAAGCTTTCTTT
>TRBJ1-4|-|-|TRBV2
CASRRNLQGFGEKLFF
TGTGCCAGCAGGAGAAATCTTCAGGGCTTTGGGGAAAAACTGTTTTTT
>TRBJ1-4|-|-|TRBV7-9
CASSLEGRGRGEKLFF
TGTGCCAGCAGCTTAGAAGGTAGGGGAAGAGGAGAAAAACTGTTTTTT
>TRBJ1-1|-|TRBD1|TRBV2
CASGQGATEAFF
TGTGCCAGCGGACAGGGGGCCACTGAAGCTTTCTTT
>TRBJ2-7|-|-|TRBV10-3
CAIMQGYEQYF
TGTGCCATCATGCAGGGATACGAGCAGTACTTC
>TRBJ1-4|-|TRBD1|TRBV5-1
CASSPGQGNEKLFF
TGCGCCAGCAGCCCGGGACAGGGAAATGAAAAACTGTTTTTT
>TRBJ1-1|-|-|TRBV6-5
CASIGPEGTEAFF
TGTGCCAGCATAGGACCGGAGGGAACTGAAGCTTTCTTT
>TRBJ2-3|-|-|TRBV9
CASSVAWHTDTQYF
TGTGCCAGCAGCGTAGCGTGGCACACAGATACGCAGTATTTT
>TRBJ1-1|-|TRBD1|TRBV4-1
CASSRSTQGLTEAFF
TGCGCCAGCAGCCGATCAACACAGGGGCTCACTGAAGCTTTCTTT
>TRBJ1-1|-|TRBD1|TRBV11-3
CASSLEDRSSEAFF
TGTGCCAGCAGCTTAGAGGACAGGTCGTCTGAAGCTTTCTTT
>TRBJ2-1|-|-|TRBV29-1
CSVAGTEQFF
TGCAGCGTTGCCGGGACAGAGCAGTTCTTC
>TRBJ2-1|-|-|TRBV14
CASSQGGARGANEQFF
TGTGCCAGCAGCCAAGGGGGTGCACGGGGGGCCAATGAGCAGTTCTTC
>TRBJ2-1|-|TRBD1|TRBV3-1/TRBV3-2
CASSQGTGPEQFF
TGTGCCAGCAGCCAAGGGACAGGCCCTGAGCAGTTCTTC
>TRBJ2-1|-|TRBD2|TRBV19
CASSIQSGGYYNEQFF
TGTGCCAGTAGTATACAGAGCGGGGGTTACTACAATGAGCAGTTCTTC
>TRBJ1-5|-|-|TRBV19
CASTVGGGNQPQHF
TGTGCCAGTACCGTTGGCGGAGGCAATCAGCCCCAGCATTTT
>TRBJ2-7|-|TRBD1|TRBV4-1
CASSQPPRTGNWDEQYF
TGCGCCAGCAGCCAGCCCCCCCGGACAGGGAATTGGGACGAGCAGTACTTC
>TRBJ2-1|-|TRBD2|TRBV13
CASSIHRAGGGEQFF
TGTGCCAGCAGCATCCACAGGGCGGGGGGCGGTGAGCAGTTCTTC
>TRBJ2-1|-|TRBD2|TRBV4-1
CASMKAGGIEQFF
TGCGCCAGCATGAAAGCGGGGGGAATTGAGCAGTTCTTC
>TRBJ2-1|-|TRBD2|TRBV7-2
CASSLVGLAGTSNYNEQFF
TGTGCCAGCAGCTTAGTGGGGCTAGCGGGGACTTCTAACTACAATGAGCAGTTCTTC
>TRBJ2-7|-|-|TRBV3-1/TRBV3-2
CASSLWSDEQYF
TGTGCCAGCAGTCTATGGTCTGACGAGCAGTACTTC
>TRBJ2-1|-|-|TRBV6-4
CASSERSGAYNEQFF
TGTGCCAGCAGTGAACGGTCGGGGGCCTACAATGAGCAGTTCTTC
>TRBJ1-2|-|TRBD1|TRBV9
CASSPRTGGYGYTF
TGTGCCAGCAGCCCACGGACAGGGGGCTATGGCTACACCTTC
>TRBJ2-7|many|TRBD1|TRBV10-3
CANGDSFYEQYF
TGTGCCAACGGGGACAGTTTCTACGAGCAGTACTTC
>TRBJ2-2|-|TRBD2|TRBV3-1/TRBV3-2
CASSRTSGGVGTGELFF
TGTGCCAGCAGCCGGACTAGCGGGGGGGTAGGCACCGGGGAGCTGTTTTTT
>TRBJ1-2|-|TRBD1|TRBV9
CASSSGQGDGYTF
TGTGCCAGCAGCTCGGGACAGGGGGATGGCTACACCTTC
>TRBJ2-5|-|-|TRBV11-1
CASSPHQAYQETQYF
TGTGCCAGCAGCCCCCACCAGGCGTACCAAGAGACCCAGTACTTC
>TRBJ1-1|-|-|TRBV5-4
CASSIGQRNTEAFF
TGTGCCAGCAGCATTGGACAGAGGAACACTGAAGCTTTCTTT
>TRBJ2-3|-|-|TRBV18
CASSDGGTDTQYF
TGTGCCAGCTCAGACGGGGGCACAGATACGCAGTATTTT
>TRBJ2-1|-|-|TRBV12-5
CASGLAYGEKQFF
TGTGCTAGTGGTTTGGCCTACGGGGAAAAGCAGTTCTTC
>TRBJ2-1|-|-|TRBV19
CASSIDGVGGPTGNEQFF
TGTGCCAGTAGTATAGATGGTGTGGGCGGGCCTACGGGGAATGAGCAGTTCTTC
>TRBJ2-5|-|-|TRBV12-5
CASGSNGGGETQYF
TGTGCTAGTGGTTCAAATGGGGGCGGAGAGACCCAGTACTTC
>TRBJ1-1|-|-|TRBV19
CASSTLASPENTEAFF
TGTGCCAGTAGTACCCTAGCCTCACCAGAGAACACTGAAGCTTTCTTT
>TRBJ2-5|-|-|TRBV7-9
CASSLSWDLGPETQYF
TGTGCCAGCAGCTTGTCGTGGGACTTGGGGCCAGAGACCCAGTACTTC
>TRBJ2-1|-|TRBD2|TRBV4-1
CASSQGISGTSAYNEQFF
TGCGCCAGCAGCCAGGGAATTTCCGGGACTAGCGCATACAATGAGCAGTTCTTC
>TRBJ2-3|once|TRBD2|TRBV5-1
CASSSSGGITDTQYF
TGCGCCAGCAGCTCAAGCGGGGGAATCACAGATACGCAGTATTTT
>TRBJ1-4|-|TRBD1|TRBV25-1
CASSSGTGNEKLFF
TGTGCCAGCAGCTCCGGGACAGGGAATGAAAAACTGTTTTTT
>TRBJ2-5|once|-|TRBV3-1/TRBV3-2
CASSQIWAGGETQYF
TGTGCCAGCAGCCAGATTTGGGCTGGGGGGGAGACCCAGTACTTC
>TRBJ1-1|-|-|TRBV6-5
CASSTRSGATEAFF
TGTGCCAGCAGTACCAGAAGTGGGGCCACTGAAGCTTTCTTT
>TRBJ1-5|-|TRBD1|TRBV4-1
CASSQEDRGANQPQHF
TGCGCCAGCAGCCAAGAAGACAGGGGGGCCAATCAGCCCCAGCATTTT
>TRBJ1-2|-|TRBD1|TRBV20-1
CSASRRGQTSFGYTF
TGCAGTGCTAGTAGGAGGGGACAGACTTCCTTTGGCTACACCTTC
>TRBJ2-7|-|TRBD2|TRBV5-1
CASSYSGLAGEGEQYF
TGCGCCAGCAGCTACTCGGGACTAGCGGGGGAGGGGGAGCAGTACTTC
>TRBJ1-1|-|-|TRBV18
CASSPRGRTEAFF
TGTGCCAGCTCACCCCGGGGGAGGACTGAAGCTTTCTTT
>TRBJ2-7|-|-|TRBV4-1
CASSKTGLGEQYF
TGCGCCAGCAGCAAAACAGGGTTAGGCGAGCAGTACTTC
>TRBJ1-1|-|-|TRBV21-1
CASSKGGGIRSNTEAFF
TGTGCCAGCAGCAAAGGGGGGGGGATTCGTTCCAACACTGAAGCTTTCTTT
>TRBJ1-4|-|-|TRBV7-9
CASTPGRGELEKLFF
TGTGCCAGCACCCCCGGGCGGGGAGAATTAGAAAAACTGTTTTTT
>TRBJ2-7|-|-|TRBV7-2
CASSLVGQTYEQYF
TGTGCCAGCAGCTTAGTAGGACAAACCTACGAGCAGTACTTC
>TRBJ2-7|-|-|TRBV6-5
CASSYSTGETYEQYF
TGTGCCAGCAGTTACTCGACTGGGGAGACATACGAGCAGTACTTC
>TRBJ2-5|-|-|TRBV6-1
CASSESAGTRETQYF
TGTGCCAGCAGTGAATCGGCGGGGACCAGGGAGACCCAGTACTTC
>TRBJ1-6|-|-|TRBV3-1/TRBV3-2
CASSQDLRFKGDSPLHF
TGTGCCAGCAGCCAAGATCTCCGGTTTAAGGGGGATTCACCCCTCCACTTT
>TRBJ2-3|once|TRBD2|TRBV5-1
CASSTGLDTDTQYF
TGCGCCAGCAGCACGGGACTAGACACAGATACGCAGTATTTT